This T cell receptor (beta chain) comes out of a study of post-analysis software for immune sequencing data (dated by TCRdb to between 2014 and 2016). Describing the broader study: The recorded disease courses included relapsing-remitting, secondary progressive and progressive-relapsing multiple sclerosis, and some patients had no subtype annotation. A subset of samples was prepared in parallel using single-end sample barcoding, then pooled and co-amplified after Illumina adapter ligation. The patient repertoires were set against 11 previously published healthy control repertoires from donors whose ages ranged from roughly 6 to 26 years.

On this clonotype: There is no known antigen for this receptor. Base qualities were left out, and no much larger clone turns up one base away.

TCR beta repertoires were profiled from peripheral blood of some 13 young patients with multiple sclerosis to demonstrate the VDJtools post-analysis software. The multiple sclerosis patients were children and adolescents ranging in age from about 6 to 16 years. Receptors were amplified or captured by PCR. Sequenced using an Illumina HiSeq 2500. To reduce PCR and sequencing biases, unique molecular identifiers were built into the TCR beta cDNA libraries. Approximately 500,000 cDNA molecules were obtained per 1 to 10 million input T cells, so each molecule approximated one T cell. The same protocol used for the earlier healthy control dataset was applied to prepare and sequence the patient libraries. Samples belonging to the same batch were prepared together, multiplexed and sequenced on a shared HiSeq lane. The study's own analysis went as follows. Raw barcoded reads were processed with MIGEC, discarding single-read molecular identifier groups before consensus assembly and CDR3 extraction. VDJtools was used for post-analysis of the clonotype tables, and diversity was normalized by down-sampling every dataset to the size of the smallest sample. Repertoire overlap clustering matched CDR3 amino acid but not nucleotide sequences to correct batch-related cross-sample contamination. TCRdb redid the processing of the public reads, applying fastp at Q25 and MiXCR, and retained in-frame beta chains. Each record represents a unique CDR3 protein, reported with the most common genes and DNA among its rows. TCRdb's processing, not the authors' own work, is the source of the V and J calls. Within this sample are approximately 260,000 distinct CDR3 sequences, with approximately 34% of them counted one time only. 4.5% to 5.5% of the sample is taken by the ten largest.

Overall results and qualifications from the work: The control group was slightly older than the multiple sclerosis patient group. Direct clustering with F measure showed strong co-clustering of samples prepared in the same batch, prompting a batch-effect correction. Significantly lower normalized Chao1 diversity was found in multiple sclerosis patients than in controls, suggesting substantial peripheral T-cell clonal expansion.

Sequenced material: blood. The receptor's source is a girl under 18 with multiple sclerosis.

DNA sequence: TGTGCCAGCACCAAAGGGACACGAGAAGTGGAGACCCAGTACTTC. It encodes CASTKGTREVETQYF. This receptor chain uses TRBV28 and TRBJ2-5; perhaps TRBD1 is the D gene, with 6 bases matching. From its cysteine to its phenylalanine, the CDR3 spans 15 amino acids. The read is trimmed to its CDR3 DNA, 45 bases read in frame from base 1. CDR1 is given as MDHEN and CDR2 as SYDVKM, both from the germline V gene. V sheds 7 bases and J sheds 5 bases, leaving 20 bases between their ends.